The 24 T cell receptor beta chains reported below all come from one sample, sequenced in a study of blood T cell repertoires in COVID-19. Method: immunoSEQ multiplex PCR; TCRdb's copy keeps in-frame clones and lacks some. This sample yields about 80,000 clones, of which around 79% are seen a single time; around 15% belongs to the top ten. The sequencing input was peripheral blood. Receptors were obtained from a human donor in a cohort sampled during active COVID-19.

The V call is TRBV6-4, the J call TRBJ1-4; 7 nucleotides match TRBD1. V lost 1 base to trimming and J lost 11 bases; unmatched junction nucleotides: 1. This CDR3 is 12 amino acids long. Germline V CDR1 and CDR2: MRHNA, SNTAGT. CDR3 sequence reads: CASSDLQGKLFF. In DNA form, the CDR3 reads TGTGCCAGCAGTGACTTACAGGGGAAACTGTTTTTT.

This clone was observed once. The chain couples TRBV19 to TRBJ1-5; D ambiguous. This CDR3 contains 16 residues. Germline-derived CDR1 and CDR2 are LNHDA and SQIVND (reference sequence). V lost 3 bases and J lost 4, with 16 bases in between. In DNA form, the CDR3 reads TGTGCCAGTAGTATTCGGGGAAAGGGTGGTAATCAGCCCCAGCATTTT. Translation gives CASSIRGKGGNQPQHF.

The V call is TRBV25-1, the J call TRBJ1-2; D ambiguous. Germline assignment: CDR1 MGHDK and CDR2 SYGVNS. Trimming pared 0 bases from V and 6 bases from J, leaving 8 bases between. CDR3 length equals 13 residues. CDR3 in amino acids: CASSEYFHNGYTF. The CDR3 DNA reads as TGTGCCAGCAGTGAATATTTCCACAATGGCTACACCTTC.

The genes are TRBV30 and TRBJ2-5; 15 nucleotides line up with TRBD2. Germline V CDR1 and CDR2: GTSNPN, SVGIG (reference sequence). With 4 bases clipped from V and 5 bases from J, the junction kept 5 bases outside the gene matches. The CDR3 sequence is 15 residues long. CDR3 residues: CAWKPGLAGGETQYF. CDR3 DNA sequence: TGTGCCTGGAAACCCGGACTAGCGGGAGGGGAGACCCAGTACTTC.

Concerning this clone: Other DNA sequences in this specimen translate into the identical CDR3. V usage is TRBV2 and J usage is TRBJ2-1; a possible D gene is TRBD1 (5 bases). This CDR3 spans 17 amino acids. Trimming removed 5 bases at V and 6 bases at J, with 23 bases between. CDR1 is SNHLY and CDR2 is FYNNEI in the germline V gene. CDR3 protein: CASSTPRAGSSRNEQFF. The CDR3 nucleotides are TGTGCCAGCAGTACCCCCAGGGCAGGATCTTCGCGCAATGAGCAGTTCTTC.

The J gene is TRBJ1-5, the V gene TRBV6-5, with TRBD1 matching over 8 bases. The trim removed 6 bases at V and 2 bases at J, leaving 3 bases unmatched. The CDR3 is made up of 14 amino acids. From germline, CDR1 is MNHEY and CDR2 SVGAGI. In nucleotides, the CDR3 is TGTGCCAGCAGGGAGGGACAGGGCAATCAGCCCCAGCATTTT. Its protein product is CASREGQGNQPQHF.

The V call is TRBV3-1 (or the pseudogene TRBV3-2), the J call TRBJ2-3; the D gene is possibly TRBD2 (7 bases). Trimming left V 1 base short and J 1 base short, with 12 bases between. Germline V CDR1 and CDR2: LGHDT, YNNKEL (reference sequence). The CDR3 runs to 16 residues. The CDR3 DNA reads TGTGCCAGCAGCCAAGTGGGGGGGCTTGGCACAGATACGCAGTATTTT. This translates into CASSQVGGLGTDTQYF.

The chain has TRBV6-5 and TRBJ1-2; D is possibly TRBD1 (6 bases). The CDR3 contains 13 residues. Trimming shortened V by 8 bases and J by 1 base, and 11 bases separated the two germline ends. Germline CDR1 and CDR2: MNHEY and SVGAGI. The CDR3 DNA sequence: TGTGCCAGCCGGACAGAATATAACTATGGCTACACCTTC. Its translation is CASRTEYNYGYTF.

V usage is TRBV3-1 (or the pseudogene TRBV3-2) and J usage is TRBJ1-5, with D unresolved. V gave up 1 base and J gave up 5 bases, with 9 bases separating them. The CDR3 is made up of 14 amino acids. Germline V gene lookup returns CDR1 LGHDT and CDR2 YNNKEL (reference sequence). CDR3 sequence reads: CASSQGGSHQPQHF. CDR3 coding DNA: TGTGCCAGCAGCCAAGGAGGATCTCATCAGCCCCAGCATTTT.

This chain connects TRBV27 to TRBJ1-3; tentatively, D is TRBD1 (5 bases). Germline V gene data show CDR1 as MNHEY and CDR2 as SMNVEV (reference sequence). Deletions cut 6 bases from V and 4 bases from J, with 19 bases between. The CDR3 is made up of 16 amino acids. CDR3 amino acids: CASSRAGLQSGNTIYF. The CDR3 DNA is TGTGCCAGCAGCAGGGCCGGATTACAGTCCGGAAACACCATATATTTT.

This clone came up once. V usage is TRBV5-6 and J usage is TRBJ2-3; D possibly corresponds to TRBD1 (6 bases). In germline, CDR1 is SGHDT, CDR2 YYEEEE. This CDR3 has 14 amino acids. V was cut by 0 bases and J by 2 bases, with 7 bases left in between. This CDR3 is CASSLGTATDTQYF. DNA for the CDR3: TGTGCCAGCAGCTTGGGGACAGCCACAGATACGCAGTATTTT.

The chain recombines TRBV7-9 with TRBJ2-1, with D perhaps TRBD2 (5 bases). Germline V gives CDR1 SEHNR, CDR2 FQNEAQ (reference sequence). V dropped 4 bases and J dropped 7 bases, with 14 bases sitting between them. The CDR3 is 14 amino acids. This chain's CDR3 is CASSSEGFWNEQFF. CDR3 bases: TGTGCCAGCAGCTCAGAGGGCTTTTGGAATGAGCAGTTCTTC.

The CDR3 reads CASSSYRVDTEAFF. CDR3 DNA: TGTGCCAGCAGTTCATACAGGGTGGACACTGAAGCTTTCTTT. The J gene is TRBJ1-1, the V gene TRBV6-5; a weak D match, TRBD1 (6 bases). V was trimmed by 4 bases and J by 3 bases, leaving 12 bases between them. The CDR3 has 14 residues. Germline CDR1 and CDR2: MNHEY and SVGAGI.

CDR3 amino acids: CASSFGLAGEKETQYF. DNA of the CDR3: TGCGCCAGCAGCTTTGGTCTAGCGGGGGAGAAAGAGACCCAGTACTTC. The rearrangement joins TRBV5-1 to TRBJ2-5; TRBD2 aligns across 10 bases. The germline V gene encodes CDR1 SGHRS and CDR2 YFSETQ. The CDR3 is 16 amino acids. The trim removed 2 bases at V and 3 bases at J, leaving 7 bases unmatched.

The table lists this clone with a few counts. The genes are TRBV27 and TRBJ2-3; D is possibly TRBD2 (5 bases). The germline CDR1 and CDR2 sequences are MNHEY and SMNVEV (reference sequence). CDR3 length: 13 residues. The germline V and J ends were trimmed by 5 bases and 5 bases, with 11 bases remaining between them. CDR3 in amino acids: CASSGRGLDTQYF. As DNA, the CDR3 is TGTGCCAGCAGTGGCCGGGGTTTAGATACGCAGTATTTT.

In nucleotides, the CDR3 is TGTGCCAGCAGTTACTCGCGGGGGGGAGAGGGCGGGGAGCTGTTTTTT. Translation gives CASSYSRGGEGGELFF. The gene calls are TRBV6-5 and TRBJ2-2, with 9 nucleotides matching TRBD2. The CDR3 runs to 16 residues. The V and J ends lost 0 bases and 7 bases, in that order; junction bases with no gene match: 6. The germline CDR1 and CDR2 sequences are MNHEY and SVGAGI.

The chain employs TRBV15 and TRBJ2-7; 9 bases align to TRBD1. Germline-derived CDR1 and CDR2 are LNHNV and YYDKDF (reference sequence). The CDR3 runs to 15 residues. After removal of 1 base from V and 2 bases from J, the junction contained 3 bases not matched to a gene. CDR3 bases: TGTGCCACCAGCAGAGGGGGACAGGGAACCTACGAGCAGTACTTC. It specifies CATSRGGQGTYEQYF.

This clone was counted a few times. This chain joins TRBV11-3 and TRBJ1-1; D call uncertain. Per germline, CDR1 SGHNT and CDR2 YENEEA. Deletions cut 3 bases from V and 7 bases from J, with 6 bases between. The CDR3 runs to 11 residues. The CDR3 coding sequence is TGTGCCAGCAGCTTCCGCGGTGAAGCTTTCTTT. Amino acids: CASSFRGEAFF.

V usage is TRBV4-3 and J usage is TRBJ1-2; 8 bases match TRBD1. In germline, CDR1 is LGHNA, CDR2 YSLEER. V lost 5 bases to trimming and J lost 8 bases; unmatched junction nucleotides: 16. The CDR3 is made up of 16 amino acids. CDR3 protein: CASSAQSGTGSRGYTF. The CDR3 DNA reads TGCGCCAGCAGCGCCCAGAGCGGGACAGGATCGAGAGGCTACACCTTC.

This chain uses TRBV11-3 with TRBJ1-2, with D maybe TRBD1 (6 bases). Trimming removed 5 bases from V and 0 bases from J, with 13 bases in between. CDR1 SGHNT and CDR2 YENEEA come from the germline V gene. The CDR3 has 15 residues. The CDR3 spells CASSPRGQANYGYTF. The CDR3 nucleotides read TGTGCCAGCAGCCCGAGGGGACAAGCTAACTATGGCTACACCTTC.

This chain joins TRBV9 and TRBJ2-3; 10 positions match TRBD2. Germline V gene lookup returns CDR1 SGDLS and CDR2 YYNGEE. CDR3 length equals 20 residues. V shed 0 bases and J 0 bases; nucleotides not matched to a gene: 13. The CDR3 loop is CASSVALLSTSGWSTDTQYF. For the CDR3, the DNA is TGTGCCAGCAGCGTAGCCCTACTTTCGACTAGCGGGTGGAGCACAGATACGCAGTATTTT. Full variable domain (remainder filled in from reference TRBV9 and TRBJ2-3): DSGVTQTPKHLITATGQRVTLRCSPRSGDLSVYWYQQSLDQGLQFLIQYYNGEERAKGNILERFSAQQFPDLHSELNLSSLELGDSALYFCASSVALLSTSGWSTDTQYFGPGTRLTVL.

Many counts were recorded for this clone. This rearrangement joins TRBV2 to TRBJ2-7; 7 bases are shared with TRBD1. The CDR3 consists of 15 residues. Germline V lookup: CDR1 SNHLY, CDR2 FYNNEI. V lost 3 bases and J lost 3; bases outside the gene matches: 8. CDR3 protein: CASSEGQPPFYEQYF. CDR3 sequence (DNA): TGTGCCAGCAGTGAGGGACAGCCTCCTTTCTACGAGCAGTACTTC.

About this clone itself: Other DNA sequences in this specimen translate into the identical CDR3. The chain joins TRBV7-9 to TRBJ1-1, with no clear D. Between the trimmed V and J ends, which lost 1 base and 5 bases, there was a span of 5 bases. This CDR3 spans 12 amino acids. CDR1 and CDR2 (germline): SEHNR, FQNEAQ (reference sequence). CDR3 nucleotide sequence: TGTGCCAGCAGCTTAGGCGTGACTGAAGCTTTCTTT. Translated: CASSLGVTEAFF.

For this clone: Other DNA sequences in the sample encode the same CDR3. The gene calls are TRBV7-3 and TRBJ1-6; 10 bases align to TRBD1. The germline CDR1 and CDR2 sequences are SGHTA and FQGTGA. The CDR3 extends over 14 amino acids. V was pared by 5 bases and J by 7 bases, with 2 bases of the junction left unmatched. DNA of the CDR3: TGTGCCAGCAGCAGGGGACAGGGGAATTCACCCCTCCACTTT. Translation: CASSRGQGNSPLHF.